This TCR beta chain was documented in a study of T cell responses to AZD1222 COVID-19 vaccine. Germline CDR1 is LNHDA and CDR2 is SQIVND (reference sequence). The CDR3 sequence is 14 residues long. J gave up 8 bases and V 6 bases, and 10 bases lay outside the gene matches. Using immunoSEQ multiplex PCR, the repertoire was profiled, and TCRdb retains in-frame clones only, with some absent. This table has some 130,000 clones, about nine tenths appearing once. Second doses were pooled across both intervals (about 4 or about 12 weeks). The rearrangement uses TRBV19 and TRBJ2-1; 7 bases align to TRBD2. Sequences were derived from peripheral blood, sampled 28 days after the second AZD1222 dose. The receptor's source is an adult who received the AZD1222 COVID-19 vaccine. The CDR3: CASRTLSGGHEQFF. The CDR3 DNA is TGTGCCAGTAGGACCTTGTCGGGAGGTCATGAGCAGTTCTTC.